This T cell receptor beta chain appears in the sequencing data of a study of blood T cell repertoires in COVID-19. About the research overall: In each case, the material was cDNA or gDNA derived from T cells, B-cell-depleted T cells, or PBMCs.

Original processing notes: Counts of nucleated cells, estimated from reference gene primer amplification, were obtained. Generated by immunoSEQ multiplex PCR, the TCRdb table keeps only in-frame clones and is missing some. V and J calls and clone size follow that table, whereas D and trimming were derived from the DNA. In the table there are under 250,000 clones, about nine tenths of which are singletons. This clone was recorded a few times. This sequence originates from a man between 45 and 60 years old with COVID-19, enrolled during active disease. Sequences were obtained from peripheral blood.

This CDR3 reads CASSPDSGNQPQHF. CDR3 in DNA: TGTGCCAGCTCCCCCGACAGTGGCAATCAGCCCCAGCATTTT. The rearrangement uses TRBV18 and TRBJ1-5; D is perhaps TRBD1 (5 bases). The CDR3 has 14 residues. From germline, CDR1 is KGHSH and CDR2 LQKENI. V lost 6 bases and J lost 2, with 11 bases in between.